This is a list of T cell receptor beta chains from one sample in a study of blood T cell repertoires in COVID-19. TCRdb's copy holds only in-frame clones and misses some; the assay was immunoSEQ multiplex PCR. The sample comprises 160,000 or so clones, about 90% of which are singletons, and about 1.2% rests with the top ten. Material for sequencing was PBMCs or T cells enriched from blood (not recorded which). These receptors originate from a human donor with acute COVID-19. The donor label of this sample is uncertain. Each CDR3 is given with its conserved first and last residue. A D gene is named only where the DNA matches it firmly. Rows give clone size only sometimes, using once, few, many, or a class for an expanded clone.

D gene: TRBD1; J gene: TRBJ2-2; clone size: few; V gene: TRBV5-1; CDR3 protein: CASSAPGQGLTNTGELFF; CDR3 DNA: TGCGCCAGCAGCGCGCCGGGACAGGGACTAACGAACACCGGGGAGCTGTTTTTT
D gene: TRBD2; J gene: TRBJ2-1; clone size: NA; V gene: TRBV5-1; CDR3 protein: CASSGLAGGNNEQFF; CDR3 DNA: TGCGCCAGCAGCGGACTAGCGGGGGGGAACAATGAGCAGTTCTTC
D gene: NA; J gene: TRBJ2-1; clone size: NA; V gene: TRBV5-1; CDR3 protein: CASIPNGNWNEQFF; CDR3 DNA: TGCGCCAGCATCCCAAACGGTAACTGGAATGAGCAGTTCTTC
D gene: TRBD1; J gene: TRBJ1-1; clone size: NA; V gene: TRBV19; CDR3 protein: CASSPGGGGYTEAFF; CDR3 DNA: TGTGCCAGTAGTCCAGGAGGGGGCGGGTACACTGAAGCTTTCTTT
D gene: TRBD1; J gene: TRBJ2-7; clone size: NA; V gene: TRBV24-1; CDR3 protein: CATSDPRGGDEQYF; CDR3 DNA: TGTGCCACCAGTGATCCCCGAGGGGGCGACGAGCAGTACTTC
D gene: NA; J gene: TRBJ2-7; clone size: NA; V gene: TRBV7-3; CDR3 protein: CASSLEGSSYEQYF; CDR3 DNA: TGTGCCAGCAGCTTGGAGGGGAGCTCCTACGAGCAGTACTTC
D gene: NA; J gene: TRBJ1-2; clone size: NA; V gene: TRBV7-3; CDR3 protein: CASSLNEGSDGYTF; CDR3 DNA: TGTGCCAGCAGCTTAAATGAGGGCTCGGATGGCTACACCTTC
D gene: TRBD2; J gene: TRBJ2-5; clone size: NA; V gene: TRBV20-1; CDR3 protein: CSASRAGGPRQETQYF; CDR3 DNA: TGCAGTGCTAGTAGAGCGGGGGGGCCGAGGCAAGAGACCCAGTACTTC
D gene: TRBD1; J gene: TRBJ2-7; clone size: NA; V gene: TRBV6-2/TRBV6-3; CDR3 protein: CASSYKGQNYEQYF; CDR3 DNA: TGTGCCAGCAGTTACAAGGGACAGAACTACGAGCAGTACTTC
D gene: TRBD2; J gene: TRBJ2-3; clone size: NA; V gene: TRBV11-3; CDR3 protein: CASTRLRLAGYTDTQYF; CDR3 DNA: TGTGCCAGCACACGCCTCCGACTAGCGGGGTACACAGATACGCAGTATTTT
D gene: TRBD2; J gene: TRBJ2-5; clone size: NA; V gene: TRBV9; CDR3 protein: CASSFRLAGPQETQYF; CDR3 DNA: TGTGCCAGCAGCTTCCGACTAGCGGGGCCCCAAGAGACCCAGTACTTC
D gene: NA; J gene: TRBJ1-5; clone size: once; V gene: TRBV6-5; CDR3 protein: CASSYSRGSNQPQHF; CDR3 DNA: TGTGCCAGCAGTTATAGCCGGGGGAGCAATCAGCCCCAGCATTTT
D gene: TRBD1; J gene: TRBJ1-2; clone size: NA; V gene: TRBV5-1; CDR3 protein: CASSWDTTGAVGYTF; CDR3 DNA: TGCGCCAGCAGCTGGGATACTACAGGGGCGGTTGGCTACACCTTC
D gene: TRBD1; J gene: TRBJ1-2; clone size: NA; V gene: TRBV7-3; CDR3 protein: CASSSDRDYGYTF; CDR3 DNA: TGTGCCAGCAGCTCGGACAGGGACTATGGCTACACCTTC
D gene: NA; J gene: TRBJ1-1; clone size: NA; V gene: TRBV5-1; CDR3 protein: CASSSGRTEAFF; CDR3 DNA: TGCGCCAGCAGCTCTGGTCGGACTGAAGCTTTCTTT
D gene: NA; J gene: TRBJ2-3; clone size: once; V gene: TRBV27; CDR3 protein: CASGSSTDTQYF; CDR3 DNA: TGTGCCAGTGGCTCTAGCACAGATACGCAGTATTTT
D gene: NA; J gene: TRBJ2-4; clone size: NA; V gene: TRBV15; CDR3 protein: CATSTRATENIQYF; CDR3 DNA: TGTGCCACCAGCACCAGGGCCACGGAAAACATTCAGTACTTC
D gene: NA; J gene: TRBJ2-2; clone size: NA; V gene: TRBV2; CDR3 protein: CASRTMGGLPGELFF; CDR3 DNA: TGTGCCAGCAGGACGATGGGGGGGCTACCCGGGGAGCTGTTTTTT
D gene: NA; J gene: TRBJ1-5; clone size: NA; V gene: TRBV6-1; CDR3 protein: CASSVDRTYSNQPQHF; CDR3 DNA: TGTGCCAGCAGTGTTGACAGGACCTATAGCAATCAGCCCCAGCATTTT
D gene: TRBD2; J gene: TRBJ2-5; clone size: NA; V gene: TRBV24-1; CDR3 protein: CATSDPAGGVETQYF; CDR3 DNA: TGTGCCACCAGTGATCCCGCGGGGGGGGTGGAGACCCAGTACTTC